Listed here are 23 T cell receptor beta chains from one sample, sequenced in a study of OX40 agonist ivuxolimab in advanced cancers. Profiled with immunoSEQ multiplex PCR; TCRdb holds only in-frame clones, not every one. The table records about 94,000 clones, roughly 88% of them present only once. The specimen was CD4+ or CD8+ T cells sorted from blood, collected in a trial of the OX40 agonist ivuxolimab. The source is an adult with an advanced solid tumor such as melanoma, head and neck, liver or kidney cancer.

The rearrangement uses TRBV25-1 and TRBJ1-5; 7 bases line up with TRBD1. CDR3 size: 16 residues. After removal of 3 bases from V and 2 bases from J, the junction contained 7 bases not matched to a gene. The germline CDR1 and CDR2 sequences are MGHDK and SYGVNS. This chain's CDR3 is CASSDNVRGGNQPQHF. The DNA of the CDR3 is TGTGCCAGCAGTGACAACGTCAGGGGGGGCAATCAGCCCCAGCATTTT.

V usage is TRBV18 and J usage is TRBJ2-3; D gene unclear. Trimming shortened V by 0 bases and J by 2 bases, and 9 bases separated the two germline ends. This CDR3 region has 15 residues. The germline gives CDR1 KGHSH, CDR2 LQKENI. The CDR3 is CASSPPPYYTDTQYF. The CDR3 nucleotides are TGTGCCAGCTCACCACCTCCATACTACACAGATACGCAGTATTTT.

The rearrangement links TRBV30 to TRBJ2-5; D gene ambiguous. Trimming left V 1 base short and J 2 bases short, with 8 bases between. The CDR3 is made up of 13 amino acids. Germline values: CDR1 GTSNPN, CDR2 SVGIG (reference sequence). The CDR3 protein is CAWSGAEQETQYF. For the CDR3, the DNA is TGTGCCTGGAGTGGGGCAGAGCAAGAGACCCAGTACTTC.

This clone turned up a few times. DNA for the CDR3: TGTGCCAGTTCCACAGGGTTTCGGAAGGGGTATGATGGCTACACCTTC. Protein product: CASSTGFRKGYDGYTF. The V gene is TRBV19, the J gene TRBJ1-2; tentative D call: TRBD1 (6 bases). The germline gives CDR1 LNHDA, CDR2 SQIVND (reference sequence). This CDR3 has 16 amino acids. Trimming left V 8 bases short and J 6 bases short, with 25 bases between.

The genes are TRBV7-8 and TRBJ1-2; possible D gene TRBD1, 5 bases. From germline, CDR1 is SGHVS and CDR2 FQNEAQ. This CDR3 has 13 amino acids. The ends were cut back, 8 bases at V and 5 bases at J, with 15 bases in the middle. CDR3 DNA sequence: TGTGCCAGCTCTCGTCCGGGGGGGTATGGCTACACCTTC. It encodes CASSRPGGYGYTF.

The rearrangement links TRBV20-1 to TRBJ2-3, with D uncertain. The germline CDR1 and CDR2 sequences are DFQATT and SNEGSKA (reference sequence). V gave up 5 bases and J gave up 6 bases, with 9 bases separating them. CDR3 length: 11 amino acids. The CDR3 DNA is TGCAGTGCTTTTCCCTGGGATACGCAGTATTTT. Translated, it gives CSAFPWDTQYF.

V usage is TRBV7-9 and J usage is TRBJ2-7; 9 bases line up with TRBD1. Germline values: CDR1 SEHNR, CDR2 FQNEAQ (reference sequence). The V segment lost 5 bases and the J segment 5 bases; nucleotides outside the gene matches: 7. This CDR3 comprises 14 residues. CDR3 nucleotides: TGTGCCAGCAGCCGTGGGGACAGGGAACACGAGCAGTACTTC. It codes for CASSRGDREHEQYF.

The V gene is TRBV6-5, the J gene TRBJ2-5; TRBD2 matches at 8 bases. The trim removed 4 bases at V and 6 bases at J, leaving 7 bases unmatched. Germline assignment: CDR1 MNHEY and CDR2 SVGAGI. The CDR3 is made up of 14 amino acids. CDR3 region: CASSLPGGPQTQYF. The CDR3 DNA reads TGTGCCAGCAGTTTGCCGGGGGGGCCGCAGACCCAGTACTTC.

The rearrangement joins TRBV10-3 to TRBJ1-3; tentatively, D is TRBD1 (6 bases). The CDR3 spans 15 residues. V shed 6 bases and J shed 0 bases, with 12 bases lying between them. Germline loops: CDR1 ENHRY, CDR2 SYGVKD. The CDR3: CAISGIGGSGNTIYF. CDR3 sequence (DNA): TGTGCCATCAGCGGGATAGGGGGCTCTGGAAACACCATATATTTT.

The genes are TRBV27 and TRBJ2-3; no firm D call. Germline values: CDR1 MNHEY, CDR2 SMNVEV (reference sequence). This CDR3 contains 14 residues. V shed 0 bases and J shed 6 bases, with 10 bases lying between them. CDR3 sequence: CASSLSTFRDTQYF. The CDR3 DNA sequence: TGTGCCAGCAGTTTATCAACGTTCCGGGATACGCAGTATTTT.

The chain combines TRBV11-2 with TRBJ1-3; D remains ambiguous. The CDR3 has 16 amino acids. The germline gives CDR1 SGHAT, CDR2 FQNNGV. Trimming took 1 base from V and 8 from J, leaving 18 bases between them. As DNA, the CDR3 is TGTGCCAGCAGCTTAGCGGGTGTTTGGAATACCTACACCATATATTTT. Translated, it gives CASSLAGVWNTYTIYF.

The gene calls are TRBV19 and TRBJ2-7; 7 bases line up with TRBD1. V was clipped by 1 base and J by 4 bases; unmatched bases: 4. Germline V lookup: CDR1 LNHDA, CDR2 SQIVND (reference sequence). The CDR3 has 14 amino acids. DNA for the CDR3: TGTGCCAGTAGTATAGCCGGGACAGATTACGAGCAGTACTTC. It translates to CASSIAGTDYEQYF.

The chain links TRBV5-1 to TRBJ1-4; D possibly corresponds to TRBD1 (6 bases). Germline CDR1 is SGHRS and CDR2 is YFSETQ. V lost 4 bases and J lost 8, with 15 bases in between. This CDR3 contains 14 residues. CDR3 region: CASSVTGGEEKLFF. CDR3 sequence (DNA): TGCGCCAGCAGCGTGACAGGAGGAGAGGAAAAACTGTTTTTT.

The rearrangement uses TRBV5-1 and TRBJ2-3, with D tentatively TRBD1 or TRBD2 (5 bases each). The germline V and J ends were trimmed by 0 bases and 2 bases, with 10 bases remaining between them. The CDR3 runs to 15 residues. Germline CDR1 is SGHRS and CDR2 is YFSETQ. CDR3 bases: TGCGCCAGCAGCTTGGCCTTGGGGGACACAGATACGCAGTATTTT. It yields the protein CASSLALGDTDTQYF.

This chain uses TRBV5-4 with TRBJ2-3; no reliable D call. This CDR3 comprises 13 residues. Trimming removed 7 bases from V and 2 bases from J, with 11 bases in between. The V gene's germline CDR1 is SGHNT and CDR2 YYREEE (reference sequence). This chain's CDR3 is CASLWAPTDTQYF. CDR3 in DNA: TGTGCCAGCCTCTGGGCTCCCACAGATACGCAGTATTTT.

The chain is built from TRBV7-8 and TRBJ1-2; D remains ambiguous. V lost 0 bases to trimming and J lost 4 bases, with 12 bases between them. CDR3 length equals 15 residues. Per the germline V gene, CDR1 is SGHVS and CDR2 is FQNEAQ. CDR3 in amino acids: CASSLAGSLGYGYTF. CDR3 nucleotide sequence: TGTGCCAGCAGCTTAGCGGGCAGCCTAGGCTATGGCTACACCTTC.

The chain recombines TRBV29-1 with TRBJ1-2, with D maybe TRBD1 (5 bases). With 2 bases removed from V and 8 bases from J, the gap between germline ends came to 15 bases. The CDR3 spans 13 residues. From germline, CDR1 is SQVTM and CDR2 ANQGSEA. This CDR3 is CSVEYRGTGGYTF. The CDR3 DNA reads TGCAGCGTTGAATATAGGGGAACGGGAGGCTACACCTTC.

The chain joins TRBV11-2 to TRBJ2-5; D is perhaps TRBD1 or TRBD2 (5 bases each). CDR3 length: 14 amino acids. The V end was cut by 5 bases, the J end by 4 bases, with 14 bases between. CDR1 and CDR2 (germline): SGHAT, FQNNGV. This CDR3 is CASSPPGGRETQYF. The CDR3 nucleotides read TGTGCCAGCAGCCCCCCTGGGGGTCGAGAGACCCAGTACTTC. Variable domain in full (rest from reference TRBV11-2 and TRBJ2-5): EAGVAQSPRYKIIEKRQSVAFWCNPISGHATLYWYQQILGQGPKLLIQFQNNGVVDDSQLPKDRFSAERLKGVDSTLKIQPAKLEDSAVYLCASSPPGGRETQYFGPGTRLLVL.

The chain has TRBV5-1 and TRBJ2-1; a weak D match, TRBD1 (6 bases). Per germline, CDR1 SGHRS and CDR2 YFSETQ. Deletions cut 7 bases from V and 9 bases from J, with 20 bases between. The CDR3 consists of 14 residues. The CDR3 reads CASFGQSKVGEQFF. CDR3 nucleotide sequence: TGCGCCAGCTTCGGACAGTCAAAAGTCGGTGAGCAGTTCTTC.

This chain uses TRBV27 with TRBJ2-1; the match to TRBD2 covers 9 bases. The ends lost 6 bases at V and 2 bases at J; junction bases unmatched: 2. This CDR3 has 14 amino acids. Germline V lookup: CDR1 MNHEY, CDR2 SMNVEV (reference sequence). CDR3 nucleotide sequence: TGTGCCAGCAGGGTAGCGGGGGCCTACAATGAGCAGTTCTTC. Translation: CASRVAGAYNEQFF.

CDR3 amino acids: CAWSWGEEPLHF. The CDR3 nucleotides read TGTGCCTGGAGTTGGGGGGAAGAACCCCTCCACTTT. The chain links TRBV30 to TRBJ1-6; possibly TRBD1 for D (5 bases). The CDR3 length is 12 residues. Trimming removed 2 bases at V and 12 bases at J, with 11 bases between. Germline V gene lookup returns CDR1 GTSNPN and CDR2 SVGIG (reference sequence).

The genes are TRBV18 and TRBJ1-2; no definite D call. Germline assignment: CDR1 KGHSH and CDR2 LQKENI. The CDR3 runs to 16 residues. Trimming cost V 2 bases and J 4 bases, with 17 bases left between them. This CDR3 is CASSPTRVTRIYGYTF. The DNA of the CDR3 is TGTGCCAGCTCACCAACCAGAGTCACCCGCATCTATGGCTACACCTTC.

This sequence joins TRBV5-1 and TRBJ1-5; 7 nucleotides agree with TRBD1. V lost 0 bases to trimming and J lost 7 bases; unmatched junction nucleotides: 7. CDR3 length: 15 amino acids. Germline V gives CDR1 SGHRS, CDR2 YFSETQ. The CDR3 protein is CASSLEGALEQPQHF. The CDR3 nucleotides read TGCGCCAGCAGCTTGGAGGGGGCGCTGGAGCAGCCCCAGCATTTT.